This entry features one TCR beta chain sequence. These data belong to a study of T cell changes during pregnancy in multiple sclerosis. Produced via immunoSEQ multiplex PCR; TCRdb's table is partial and in-frame only. The sample has tens of thousands of clones; about 92% are singletons. Trimming shortened V by 0 bases and J by 12 bases, and 15 bases separated the two germline ends. The CDR3 has 14 residues. The germline V gene encodes CDR1 LGHNA and CDR2 YNFKEQ. Sequenced here: peripheral blood, sampled after pregnancy. The V and J genes are TRBV4-2 and TRBJ2-1, with D uncertain. This TCR derives from a female donor with multiple sclerosis, enrolled in a pregnancy study. The CDR3 sequence: CASSQDETRKWQFF. The CDR3 nucleotides read TGTGCCAGCAGCCAAGATGAGACTCGCAAGTGGCAGTTCTTC.